The 10 T cell receptor beta chains presented below share a single source sample, sequenced in a study of T cell repertoires in ileal Crohn's disease. Time point reported: inflamed ileum from the surgical specimen. Method: immunoSEQ multiplex PCR; TCRdb's copy keeps in-frame clones and lacks some. The sample lists approximately 14,000 clones, 70% to 80% occurring once. The sequencing input was ileal tissue. The receptors stem from an adult with Crohn's disease.

The rearrangement uses TRBV2 and TRBJ1-2, with a tentative D call TRBD1 (6 bases). CDR3 length: 15 residues. Germline CDR1 SNHLY, CDR2 FYNNEI. V lost 4 bases, J lost 8 bases, and 20 bases lay in between. As DNA, the CDR3 is TGTGCCAGCAGTGTTCCAGGGGCTGCGTCTAGCGGCTACACCTTC. This gives the protein CASSVPGAASSGYTF.

The rearrangement links TRBV27 to TRBJ2-3, with TRBD2 matching 7 bases. Germline V gene sequence: CDR1 MNHEY, CDR2 SMNVEV (reference sequence). This CDR3 contains 13 residues. J lost 5 bases, V lost 5 bases, and 4 bases had no gene match. CDR3 sequence (DNA): TGTGCCAGCAGTCCCGGACTAGTAGATACGCAGTATTTT. As protein: CASSPGLVDTQYF.

This CDR3 reads CASSVGLAGSSSYEQYF. The CDR3 DNA reads as TGTGCCAGCAGCGTAGGGCTAGCGGGGAGTAGCTCCTACGAGCAGTACTTC. This sequence joins TRBV9 and TRBJ2-7; 9 bases line up with TRBD2. The CDR3 covers 17 residues. Trimming removed 0 bases from V and 0 bases from J; junction bases left unmatched: 7. Germline values: CDR1 SGDLS, CDR2 YYNGEE.

This chain links TRBV19 with TRBJ2-5, with D hard to call. Trimming left V 6 bases short and J 0 bases short, with 14 bases between. Germline V gives CDR1 LNHDA, CDR2 SQIVND (reference sequence). CDR3 length: 15 amino acids. DNA of the CDR3: TGTGCCAGTAGCAAAAATTCAGAGTACCAAGAGACCCAGTACTTC. This translates into CASSKNSEYQETQYF.

The chain has TRBV5-4 and TRBJ2-1; D possibly uses TRBD1 or TRBD2 (6 bases each). Per germline, CDR1 SGHNT and CDR2 YYREEE (reference sequence). The V and J ends lost 1 base and 1 base respectively, with 12 bases between them. This CDR3 spans 16 amino acids. The CDR3 DNA sequence: TGTGCCAGCAGCTTGAGTGGGGGGCTATCCTACAATGAGCAGTTCTTC. This gives the protein CASSLSGGLSYNEQFF. The entire variable domain, with the rest obtained from reference TRBV5-4 and TRBJ2-1, is as follows: ETGVTQSPTHLIKTRGQQVTLRCSSQSGHNTVSWYQQALGQGPQFIFQYYREEENGRGNFPPRFSGLQFPNYSSELNVNALELDDSALYLCASSLSGGLSYNEQFFGPGTRLTVL.

This clone was counted a single time. This chain connects TRBV5-8 to TRBJ1-3, with D possibly being TRBD1 (5 bases). Trimming stripped 0 bases from V and 0 bases from J, with 7 bases between. The CDR3 spans 15 residues. Germline V gene sequence: CDR1 SGHTS, CDR2 YDEGEE. The CDR3, as DNA: TGTGCCAGCAGCTTGGGGGACTTCTCTGGAAACACCATATATTTT. Translation gives CASSLGDFSGNTIYF.

This chain joins TRBV10-3 and TRBJ1-4, with unresolved D. The germline V gene has CDR1 ENHRY and CDR2 SYGVKD. V lost 10 bases and J 3 bases, leaving 12 bases between the germline ends. The CDR3 runs to 13 residues. The DNA of the CDR3 is TGTGCCAGCGGTGGGGAGGCTAATGAAAAACTGTTTTTT. Encoded protein: CASGGEANEKLFF.

The chain carries TRBV6-1 and TRBJ1-2; TRBD1 is a possible D gene (5 bases). Trimming removed 3 bases from V and 0 bases from J, with 8 bases in between. The CDR3 spans 14 residues. In germline, CDR1 is MNHNS, CDR2 SASEGT. This chain's CDR3 is CASSETVANYGYTF. Written as DNA, the CDR3 is TGTGCCAGCAGTGAGACAGTGGCTAACTATGGCTACACCTTC.

The V and J genes are TRBV5-8 and TRBJ1-5; D is perhaps TRBD1 (5 bases). CDR1 and CDR2 (germline): SGHTS, YDEGEE. Trimming stripped 4 bases from V and 3 bases from J, with 20 bases between. There are 17 residues in the CDR3. The CDR3 region is CASSHWEAGGNNQPQHF. The CDR3 nucleotides read TGTGCCAGCAGCCATTGGGAGGCCGGGGGGAACAATCAGCCCCAGCATTTT.

This clone was seen once. The chain has TRBV5-4 and TRBJ2-1; 11 bases agree with TRBD2. This CDR3 has 16 amino acids. The junction had 11 bases not matched to a gene; V was cut back by 5 bases and J by 7 bases. CDR1 and CDR2 from the germline V gene are SGHNT and YYREEE (reference sequence). The CDR3 DNA follows: TGTGCCAGCAGACCACTCCTAGCGGGGGGTAGGAATGAGCAGTTCTTC. As protein: CASRPLLAGGRNEQFF.